What follows are 29 T cell receptor beta chains derived from one specimen sequenced in a study of tumor-infiltrating lymphocytes in localized non-small cell lung cancer. The data were produced by immunoSEQ multiplex PCR, yet TCRdb's version contains in-frame clones alone and is incomplete. The sample includes approximately 12,000 clones, roughly 70% of them seen just once. The specimen was lung tumor tissue. Receptors were obtained from a human donor with non-small cell lung cancer.

V and J are TRBV19 and TRBJ2-1; 9 bases are shared with TRBD2. Trimming removed 5 bases from V and 9 bases from J; junction bases left unmatched: 14. This CDR3 region has 16 residues. From germline, CDR1 is LNHDA and CDR2 SQIVND (reference sequence). The CDR3 DNA follows: TGTGCCAGTAGTCCCACCTTCGCGGGGGGGCAGAGTGAGCAGTTCTTC. This sequence encodes CASSPTFAGGQSEQFF.

The chain recombines TRBV7-8 with TRBJ1-1; maybe TRBD1 (5 bases). The CDR3 consists of 14 residues. The germline V and J ends were trimmed by 1 base and 7 bases, with 13 bases remaining between them. Germline CDR1 and CDR2: SGHVS and FQNEAQ. The CDR3 bases are TGTGCCAGCAGCTTAGTAGGGGAGGGAGGTGAAGCTTTCTTT. Translating it yields CASSLVGEGGEAFF.

This chain joins TRBV9 and TRBJ2-6; 9 bases are shared with TRBD1. With 0 bases clipped from V and 0 bases from J, the junction kept 7 bases outside the gene matches. CDR1 is SGDLS, CDR2 YYNGEE, per germline. This CDR3 is 19 amino acids long. DNA for the CDR3: TGTGCCAGCAGCGTAGGTAGGACAGGGGCCTACTCTGGGGCCAACGTCCTGACTTTC. This sequence encodes CASSVGRTGAYSGANVLTF.

The gene calls are TRBV10-3 and TRBJ2-7; 11 positions agree with TRBD1. This CDR3 is 13 amino acids long. Germline V CDR1 and CDR2: ENHRY, SYGVKD. Unmatched junction bases numbered 5, after V lost 10 bases and J lost 3 bases. In nucleotides, the CDR3 is TGTGCCACCAGGACAGGGGGCTTCTACGAGCAGTACTTC. Translated, it gives CATRTGGFYEQYF.

This chain connects TRBV6-6 to TRBJ2-5; 7 bases agree with TRBD2. The V gene's germline CDR1 is MNHNY and CDR2 SVGAGI (reference sequence). J was trimmed by 4 bases and V by 2 bases; bases with no gene match: 4. The CDR3 is 14 residues long. This CDR3 is CASSYTGGPETQYF. The CDR3 region has the DNA TGTGCCAGCAGTTACACGGGAGGCCCAGAGACCCAGTACTTC.

V is TRBV6-1 and J is TRBJ2-7; 10 nucleotides line up with TRBD1. Trimming cost V 3 bases and J 6 bases; bases outside gene matches: 14. The CDR3 extends over 17 amino acids. Per germline, CDR1 MNHNS and CDR2 SASEGT. The CDR3 sequence is CASSDHRTGGSRAEQYF. CDR3 coding DNA: TGTGCCAGCAGTGACCACCGGACAGGGGGAAGTAGGGCCGAGCAGTACTTC.

This clone is medium-sized in the sample. DNA for the CDR3: TGTGCCAGCAGCCCAACAGGGGTTACTGAAGCTTTCTTT. Its protein product is CASSPTGVTEAFF. The genes are TRBV7-9 and TRBJ1-1; 7 bases match TRBD1. V gave up 5 bases and J gave up 5 bases; unmatched junction bases: 5. CDR3 length: 13 residues. CDR1 and CDR2 from the germline V gene are SEHNR and FQNEAQ (reference sequence).

The chain couples TRBV4-2 to TRBJ1-5; D ambiguous. This CDR3 has 15 amino acids. Germline values: CDR1 LGHNA, CDR2 YNFKEQ. The ends were cut back, 4 bases at V and 0 bases at J, with 10 bases in the middle. The CDR3 nucleotides read TGTGCCAGCAGCCCGGGCCTTTATAGCAATCAGCCCCAGCATTTT. Residues: CASSPGLYSNQPQHF.

The gene calls are TRBV5-1 and TRBJ1-1; tentatively, D is TRBD1 (5 bases). The CDR3 has 13 amino acids. Trimming took off 0 bases at V and 7 bases at J, with 10 bases between the two ends. Germline V CDR1 and CDR2: SGHRS, YFSETQ. The CDR3 reads CASSLVGVDEAFF. In DNA form, the CDR3 reads TGCGCCAGCAGCTTGGTGGGGGTGGATGAAGCTTTCTTT.

This chain connects TRBV27 to TRBJ1-6, with D tentatively TRBD1 (6 bases). Germline lookup yields CDR1 MNHEY and CDR2 SMNVEV (reference sequence). The CDR3 has 15 amino acids. V was pared by 6 bases and J by 5 bases, with 14 bases between. The CDR3 sequence is CASSPRGGHNSPLHF. Here the CDR3 DNA reads TGTGCCAGCAGCCCCCGCGGGGGCCATAATTCACCCCTCCACTTT.

This sequence joins TRBV7-9 and TRBJ2-1, with 7 bases that match TRBD2. CDR3 length: 15 residues. Germline CDR1 reads SEHNR; CDR2 reads FQNEAQ (reference sequence). J gave up 6 bases and V 5 bases, and 10 bases lay outside the gene matches. CDR3 in amino acids: CASSQATGGGNEQFF. The CDR3 coding sequence is TGTGCCAGCAGCCAGGCAACGGGAGGTGGCAATGAGCAGTTCTTC.

V and J are TRBV7-2 and TRBJ2-7, with D hard to call. The V and J ends lost 5 bases and 2 bases respectively, with 4 bases between them. The CDR3 spans 11 residues. Germline CDR1 reads SGHTA; CDR2 reads FQGNSA. CDR3 DNA: TGTGCCAGCAGCGCAGCCTACGAGCAGTACTTC. Amino acid sequence: CASSAAYEQYF.

The chain recombines TRBV4-2 with TRBJ1-5; D unclear. Germline V CDR1 and CDR2: LGHNA, YNFKEQ. Trimming stripped 0 bases from V and 0 bases from J, with 6 bases between. This CDR3 is built from 15 residues. CDR3 bases: TGTGCCAGCAGCCAAGATTTGAGTAGCAATCAGCCCCAGCATTTT. It is translated as CASSQDLSSNQPQHF.

The chain has TRBV29-1 and TRBJ2-3; D gene ambiguous. Germline V gene sequence: CDR1 SQVTM, CDR2 ANQGSEA. The CDR3 is made up of 16 amino acids. Trimming left V 3 bases short and J 2 bases short, with 18 bases between. The CDR3 loop reads CSVDAVVEATTDTQYF. The CDR3 DNA sequence: TGCAGCGTTGATGCGGTTGTTGAGGCAACCACAGATACGCAGTATTTT.

V and J are TRBV20-1 and TRBJ2-5, with D possibly TRBD1 on 5 matching bases. V was shortened by 0 bases and J by 11 bases, with 10 bases between the two germline ends. CDR3 length: 11 residues. Germline CDR1 reads DFQATT; CDR2 reads SNEGSKA (reference sequence). The CDR3 is CSARDGAEQYF. CDR3 DNA sequence: TGCAGTGCTAGAGATGGGGCGGAGCAGTACTTC.

The CDR3 DNA sequence: TGTGCCAGCAGTTTACTAGCGGGAGAGATAGGGATTGAGCAGTTCTTC. Amino acid sequence: CASSLLAGEIGIEQFF. The chain couples TRBV27 to TRBJ2-1, with 10 bases identical to TRBD2. Trimming at V came to 2 bases and at J to 9 bases, leaving 10 bases not matched to a gene. The CDR3 extends over 16 amino acids. Germline-derived CDR1 and CDR2 are MNHEY and SMNVEV (reference sequence).

This clone was counted a few times. CDR3 amino acids: CASRAGGQLNYGYTF. In DNA form, the CDR3 reads TGTGCCAGCAGGGCCGGGGGACAGCTTAACTATGGCTACACCTTC. The chain recombines TRBV6-5 with TRBJ1-2, with 7 bases identical to TRBD1. With 6 bases clipped from V and 1 base from J, the junction kept 8 bases outside the gene matches. The CDR3 has 15 residues. In germline, CDR1 is MNHEY, CDR2 SVGAGI.

The chain has TRBV30 and TRBJ1-1; D gene ambiguous. CDR1 and CDR2 (germline): GTSNPN, SVGIG (reference sequence). Trimming left V 3 bases short and J 4 bases short, with 12 bases between. The CDR3 loop spans 13 amino acids. In nucleotides, the CDR3 is TGTGCCTGGAGCGTTGGGGTAACCACTGAAGCTTTCTTT. It specifies CAWSVGVTTEAFF. Using reference TRBV30 and TRBJ1-1 for the parts outside the CDR3, the full variable domain is SQTIHQWPATLVQPVGSPLSLECTVEGTSNPNLYWYRQAAGRGLQLLFYSVGIGQISSEVPQNLSASRPQDRQFILSSKKLLLSDSGFYLCAWSVGVTTEAFFGQGTRLTVV.

This chain uses TRBV6-1 with TRBJ1-3, with 8 positions matching TRBD1. The CDR3 loop spans 14 amino acids. J lost 1 base, V lost 6 bases, and 2 bases had no gene match. Germline V gene sequence: CDR1 MNHNS, CDR2 SASEGT. CDR3 residues: CASRGQGSGNTIYF. DNA of the CDR3: TGTGCCAGCAGAGGACAGGGTTCTGGAAACACCATATATTTT.

V and J are TRBV2 and TRBJ1-6, with TRBD1 identical over 9 bases. The CDR3 length is 15 residues. J was trimmed by 6 bases and V by 4 bases; bases with no gene match: 4. From germline, CDR1 is SNHLY and CDR2 FYNNEI. CDR3 residues: CASSGDRAGNSPLHF. CDR3 DNA sequence: TGTGCCAGCAGTGGGGACAGGGCGGGTAATTCACCCCTCCACTTT.

This clone was observed a single time. The chain has TRBV5-1 and TRBJ2-3; 13 nucleotides align to TRBD2. The germline V gene encodes CDR1 SGHRS and CDR2 YFSETQ. The CDR3 is 17 residues long. V shed 3 bases and J 1 base; nucleotides not matched to a gene: 5. CDR3 sequence: CASSYGTSGARTDTQYF. The CDR3 DNA reads TGCGCCAGCAGCTACGGGACTAGCGGGGCCCGCACAGATACGCAGTATTTT. Variable domain in full (rest from reference TRBV5-1 and TRBJ2-3): KAGVTQTPRYLIKTRGQQVTLSCSPISGHRSVSWYQQTPGQGLQFLFEYFSETQRNKGNFPGRFSGRQFSNSRSEMNVSTLELGDSALYLCASSYGTSGARTDTQYFGPGTRLTVL.

By sample fraction, this clone is large. The J gene is TRBJ2-2, the V gene TRBV7-9; no reliable D call. The CDR3 totals 12 residues. Per the germline V gene, CDR1 is SEHNR and CDR2 is FQNEAQ (reference sequence). V was clipped by 5 bases and J by 4 bases, with 5 bases between them. This CDR3 reads CASSRPTGELFF. In nucleotides, the CDR3 is TGTGCCAGCAGCAGACCCACCGGGGAGCTGTTTTTT.

This clone has just a few counts. The chain joins TRBV10-1 to TRBJ2-2, with 8 nucleotides matching TRBD2. The ends lost 6 bases at V and 7 bases at J; junction bases unmatched: 7. CDR1 and CDR2 from the germline V gene are WNHNN and SYGVQD (reference sequence). The CDR3 sequence is 14 residues long. CDR3 DNA: TGCGCCAGCAGAGGAAGACTAGCGAACGGGGAGCTGTTTTTT. This codes for CASRGRLANGELFF.

This clone was picked up one time. The rearrangement joins TRBV5-1 to TRBJ1-2; D unclear. This CDR3 has 14 amino acids. V lost 0 bases, J lost 3 bases, and 9 bases lay in between. CDR1 and CDR2 from the germline V gene are SGHRS and YFSETQ. The DNA of the CDR3 is TGCGCCAGCAGCTTGGCCTGGGCAGACTATGGCTACACCTTC. Translation: CASSLAWADYGYTF.

This clone was recorded once. The CDR3 here is CASSYDGSGANVLTF. Here the CDR3 DNA reads TGTGCCAGCAGTTACGACGGCTCTGGGGCCAACGTCCTGACTTTC. The V and J genes are TRBV6-5 and TRBJ2-6; D call uncertain. The V gene lost 2 bases and the J gene lost 0 bases, with 5 bases spanning the gap. The CDR3 covers 15 residues. The germline gives CDR1 MNHEY, CDR2 SVGAGI.

The chain has TRBV19 and TRBJ2-3, with a possible D match to TRBD2 (6 bases). The CDR3 is 16 residues long. V lost 3 bases and J 0 bases, leaving 13 bases between the germline ends. Germline V gene data show CDR1 as LNHDA and CDR2 as SQIVND (reference sequence). DNA of the CDR3: TGTGCCAGTAGTATGAGGGGCCGGGGGAGCACAGATACGCAGTATTTT. Amino acids: CASSMRGRGSTDTQYF.

The J gene is TRBJ2-7, the V gene TRBV4-1; TRBD1 aligns across 7 bases. CDR3 length equals 15 residues. V trimming: 4 bases; J trimming: 2 bases; junction bases outside the gene matches: 8. Germline V gene data show CDR1 as MGHRA and CDR2 as YSYEKL. The CDR3 nucleotides are TGCGCCAGCAGCCCCTTAGAGGGGGCAACCTACGAGCAGTACTTC. It translates to CASSPLEGATYEQYF.

The CDR3 DNA follows: TGTGCCAGTAGTACGGACGGGGGAGCGGAGACCCAGTACTTC. This sequence encodes CASSTDGGAETQYF. This chain connects TRBV19 to TRBJ2-5, with D possibly being TRBD2 (6 bases). The CDR3 sequence is 14 residues long. The germline V gene encodes CDR1 LNHDA and CDR2 SQIVND (reference sequence). V was trimmed by 4 bases and J by 5 bases, leaving 14 bases between them.

This clone was counted a single time. The chain joins TRBV9 to TRBJ2-7, with 8 bases that match TRBD2. J lost 5 bases, V lost 4 bases, and 11 bases had no gene match. The CDR3 contains 15 residues. In germline, CDR1 is SGDLS, CDR2 YYNGEE. For the CDR3, the DNA is TGTGCCAGCAGCCCTACCAGGGGACTAGTAAACGAGCAGTACTTC. Translation: CASSPTRGLVNEQYF.